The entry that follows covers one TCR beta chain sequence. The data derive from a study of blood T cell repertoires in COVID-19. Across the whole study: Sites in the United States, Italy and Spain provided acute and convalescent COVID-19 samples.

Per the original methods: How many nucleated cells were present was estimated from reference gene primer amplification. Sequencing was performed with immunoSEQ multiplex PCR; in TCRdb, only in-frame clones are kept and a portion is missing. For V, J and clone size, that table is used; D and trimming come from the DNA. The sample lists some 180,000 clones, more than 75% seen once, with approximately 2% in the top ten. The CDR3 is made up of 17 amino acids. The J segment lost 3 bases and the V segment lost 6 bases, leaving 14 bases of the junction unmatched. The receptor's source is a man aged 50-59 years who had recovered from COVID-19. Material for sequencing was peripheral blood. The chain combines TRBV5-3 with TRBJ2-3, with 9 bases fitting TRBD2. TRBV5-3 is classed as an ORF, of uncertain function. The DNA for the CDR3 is TGTGCCAGAACCGAGATATGGCGGGAGGGGGAGACAGATACGCAGTATTTT. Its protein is CARTEIWREGETDTQYF.